At least ten counts were recorded for the clone carrying this T cell receptor (beta chain). The data are from a study of early T cells in non-severe SARS-CoV-2 infection. TCRdb re-called the 5' RACE reads with MiXCR, one entry per CDR3 protein. The sample includes more than 80,000 distinct CDR3 sequences, roughly 14% of them seen just once. Losses at the gene ends were 3 bases for V and 5 bases for J; bases not matched to a gene: 7. The CDR3 extends over 15 amino acids. Germline V CDR1 and CDR2: WNHNN, SYGVQD (reference sequence). The receptor's source is an adult who was a healthcare worker with PCR-confirmed SARS-CoV-2 infection or an uninfected control (not recorded which). Sequencing was done on a sample of whole blood. This chain uses TRBV10-1 with TRBJ2-7; 10 nucleotides align to TRBD2. The CDR3 sequence: CASSEWASGSNEQYF. The DNA for the CDR3 is TGCGCCAGCAGTGAATGGGCTAGCGGGAGTAACGAGCAGTACTTC.